This T cell receptor (beta chain) was documented in a study of blood T cell repertoires in COVID-19. Background on the study: PBMCs, B-cell-depleted T cells, or T cells provided the cDNA or gDNA that made up the material.

Authors' methods: Scientists estimated how many nucleated cells there were by amplifying reference gene primers. The protocol was immunoSEQ multiplex PCR, while the TCRdb copy is restricted to in-frame clones and leaves out a portion. V and J calls plus clone size are reproduced from that table; the DNA served to infer D and trimming. Of about 74,000 clones detected, about 86% appear once; the ten largest clones hold 1.9%. Per germline, CDR1 KGHDR and CDR2 SFDVKD. J lost 3 bases, V lost 10 bases, and 10 bases had no gene match. The CDR3 has 14 amino acids. This chain uses TRBV24-1 with TRBJ2-7; 8 positions match TRBD2. The specimen was peripheral blood. The receptor was derived from an elderly woman with active or convalescent COVID-19. CDR3 in amino acids: CATTSSGRDYEQYF. The CDR3, as DNA: TGTGCCACGACATCTAGCGGGCGAGACTACGAGCAGTACTTC.